Presented here are 12 T cell receptor beta chains from one specimen sequenced in a study of T-cell reconstitution after alpha-beta-depleted transplantation in children. It was with unique molecular identifiers that the TCRbeta library was prepared. TCRdb redid the calling of the PCR reads with MiXCR, one entry per CDR3 protein. The table shows around 700,000 distinct CDR3 sequences, with around 13% occurring only once. The sample consisted of PBMCs, taken before TCRalphabeta/CD19-depleted stem cell transplant. The receptors shown here come from a girl aged 2-10 years with congenital amegakaryocytic thrombocytopenia, due to receive a stem cell transplant.

This clonotype was recorded at least ten times. The chain has TRBV29-1 and TRBJ1-4; 8 bases align to TRBD1. Unmatched junction bases numbered 5, after V lost 4 bases and J lost 7 bases. CDR1 and CDR2 from the germline V gene are SQVTM and ANQGSEA. The CDR3 spans 13 residues. The chain's CDR3 is CSVVDRGGEKLFF. The DNA of the CDR3 is TGCAGCGTTGTAGACAGGGGCGGTGAAAAACTGTTTTTT.

Ten or more counts support this clonotype. The chain is built from TRBV5-1 and TRBJ2-2, with D possibly matching TRBD2 (5 bases). The germline V gene has CDR1 SGHRS and CDR2 YFSETQ. This CDR3 is 14 amino acids long. Trimming took off 0 bases at V and 5 bases at J, with 8 bases between the two ends. The CDR3 sequence: CASSLGSATGELFF. The CDR3 nucleotides read TGCGCCAGCAGCTTGGGTAGCGCGACCGGGGAGCTGTTTTTT.

This clonotype was detected ten times or more. The chain couples TRBV5-1 to TRBJ2-1, with D possibly being TRBD2 (5 bases). This CDR3 has 16 residues. The germline V and J ends were trimmed by 2 bases and 0 bases, with 12 bases remaining between them. Germline assignment: CDR1 SGHRS and CDR2 YFSETQ. The chain's CDR3 is CASSFDYPSSYNEQFF. The CDR3 nucleotides are TGCGCCAGCAGCTTTGACTACCCGAGCTCCTACAATGAGCAGTTCTTC.

The chain links TRBV20-1 to TRBJ1-4; TRBD1 might be the D (6 bases). The CDR3 is 14 residues long. Germline CDR1 and CDR2: DFQATT and SNEGSKA (reference sequence). The V and J ends lost 6 bases and 6 bases respectively, with 17 bases between them. The CDR3 bases are TGCAGTGCCCCTAGGGGGGGCCGAGATGAAAAACTGTTTTTT. Its protein is CSAPRGGRDEKLFF.

This clonotype came up many times. The chain has TRBV29-1 and TRBJ1-2; D is perhaps TRBD1 (5 bases). The CDR3 length is 18 residues. Germline V gene data show CDR1 as SQVTM and CDR2 as ANQGSEA. V was trimmed by 8 bases and J by 3 bases, leaving 31 bases between them. The CDR3: CSPNSRHRRFHNHYGYTF. The CDR3 DNA follows: TGCAGCCCTAATTCGAGGCACAGGAGATTTCACAACCACTATGGCTACACCTTC.

Many counts were recorded for this clonotype. In DNA, the CDR3 is TGCAGTGCTAATAGCGGGAGGGCCTACGAGCAGTACTTC. Translated, it gives CSANSGRAYEQYF. The V and J genes are TRBV20-1 and TRBJ2-7; 11 positions agree with TRBD2. Germline values: CDR1 DFQATT, CDR2 SNEGSKA (reference sequence). Trimming cost V 4 bases and J 2 bases; bases outside gene matches: 1. The CDR3 spans 13 residues.

This clonotype was picked up a small number of times. This rearrangement joins TRBV29-1 to TRBJ2-1; 10 bases line up with TRBD2. CDR3 length equals 13 residues. CDR1 is SQVTM and CDR2 is ANQGSEA in the germline V gene. The J segment lost 3 bases and the V segment lost 5 bases, leaving 1 base of the junction unmatched. CDR3 sequence (DNA): TGCAGCGTTACTAGCGGGAACTACAATGAGCAGTTCTTC. It is translated as CSVTSGNYNEQFF.

This clonotype showed up many times. This chain uses TRBV20-1 with TRBJ2-1; the match to TRBD1 covers 9 bases. The CDR3 has 14 amino acids. V was pared by 3 bases and J by 9 bases, with 9 bases of the junction left unmatched. Germline V gene sequence: CDR1 DFQATT, CDR2 SNEGSKA (reference sequence). The CDR3 coding sequence is TGCAGTGCTAGGTGGGCACAGGGGGCAGGTGAGCAGTTCTTC. It codes for CSARWAQGAGEQFF.

This clonotype has a count of ten or more. The V call is TRBV7-9, the J call TRBJ1-3; 7 bases map to TRBD1. CDR1 is SEHNR and CDR2 is FQNEAQ in the germline V gene (reference sequence). The CDR3 sequence is 15 residues long. Unmatched junction bases numbered 2, after V lost 3 bases and J lost 0 bases. CDR3 DNA sequence: TGTGCCAGCAGCTTGCGGGACAGCTCTGGAAACACCATATATTTT. It codes for CASSLRDSSGNTIYF.

This clonotype was counted at least ten times. V and J are TRBV20-1 and TRBJ2-7, with TRBD1 matching 7 bases. Per the germline V gene, CDR1 is DFQATT and CDR2 is SNEGSKA (reference sequence). The CDR3 loop spans 12 amino acids. Trimming cost V 6 bases and J 2 bases; bases outside gene matches: 4. In nucleotides, the CDR3 is TGCAGTGCAGAGGGACAGACCTACGAGCAGTACTTC. Its translation: CSAEGQTYEQYF.

This clonotype occurred many times. The chain joins TRBV29-1 to TRBJ2-6; 8 positions agree with TRBD1. This CDR3 is built from 16 residues. After removal of 4 bases from V and 3 bases from J, the junction contained 8 bases not matched to a gene. CDR1 and CDR2 (germline): SQVTM, ANQGSEA. The CDR3 DNA is TGCAGCGTTGTCGGCAGGGGGCTAAGTGGGGCCAACGTCCTGACTTTC. It encodes CSVVGRGLSGANVLTF.

In this sample, this clonotype turned up a few times. The chain combines TRBV4-2 with TRBJ2-7; 7 bases agree with TRBD2. Germline CDR1 is LGHNA and CDR2 is YNFKEQ. The CDR3 extends over 16 amino acids. V shed 1 base and J 4 bases; nucleotides not matched to a gene: 10. The DNA of the CDR3 is TGTGCCAGCAGCCAAGGATCCGGCGGGAGTTTTTACGAGCAGTACTTC. Amino acid sequence: CASSQGSGGSFYEQYF.